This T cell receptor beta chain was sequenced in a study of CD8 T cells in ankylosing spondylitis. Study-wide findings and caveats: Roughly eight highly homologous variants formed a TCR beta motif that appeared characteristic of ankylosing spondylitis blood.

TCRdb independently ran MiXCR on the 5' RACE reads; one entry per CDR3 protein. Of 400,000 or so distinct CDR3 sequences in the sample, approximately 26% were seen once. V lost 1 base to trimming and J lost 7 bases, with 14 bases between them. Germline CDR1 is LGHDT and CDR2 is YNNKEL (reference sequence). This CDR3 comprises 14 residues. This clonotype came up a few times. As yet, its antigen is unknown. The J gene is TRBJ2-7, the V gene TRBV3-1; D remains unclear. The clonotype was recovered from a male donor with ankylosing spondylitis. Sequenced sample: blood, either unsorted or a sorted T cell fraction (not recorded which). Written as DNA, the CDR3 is TGTGCCAGCAGCCAAGGGGCTGGTAGGCGGGAGCAGTACTTC. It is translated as CASSQGAGRREQYF.